This T cell receptor beta chain was documented in a study of T-cell memory formation after mild COVID-19. Points from the study as a whole: While clones contracting from day 15 to 85 were balanced between CD4 and CD8, later expanders leaned CD4+. Contracting CD4+ clones were located mainly in CM and EM, and CD8+ clones in EMRA.

This clonotype has a count of ten or more. What it binds is not known. TCRdb called the 5' RACE reads again in MiXCR, with one record for every CDR3 protein. The sample contains 75,000 to 95,000 distinct CDR3 sequences, approximately 16% of which appear only once. Material for sequencing was PBMCs or a T cell subset sorted from them (not recorded which). This TCR derives from a man younger than 35 who had mild COVID-19 (a few samples of this study predate the infection). Cell type and time point are not known.

CDR3 bases: TGTGCCACCAGTGAAGAGCGTAGCCTAAATGAGCAGTTCTTC. The encoded protein is CATSEERSLNEQFF. The V call is TRBV15, the J call TRBJ2-1; D remains unclear. The CDR3 is made up of 14 amino acids. The germline V and J ends were trimmed by 6 bases and 7 bases, with 16 bases remaining between them. Per germline, CDR1 LNHNV and CDR2 YYDKDF (reference sequence).